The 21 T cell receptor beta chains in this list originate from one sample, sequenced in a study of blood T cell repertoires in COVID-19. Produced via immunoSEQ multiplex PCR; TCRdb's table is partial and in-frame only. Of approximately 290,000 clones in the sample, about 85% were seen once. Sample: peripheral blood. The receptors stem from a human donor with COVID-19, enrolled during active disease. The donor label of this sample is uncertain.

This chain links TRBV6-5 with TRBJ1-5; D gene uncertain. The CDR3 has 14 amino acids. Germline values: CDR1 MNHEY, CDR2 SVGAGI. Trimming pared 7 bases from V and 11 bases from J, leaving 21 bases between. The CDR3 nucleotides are TGTGCCAGCAAACTGAGAGGGTTTTTTACGGCCCAGCATTTT. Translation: CASKLRGFFTAQHF.

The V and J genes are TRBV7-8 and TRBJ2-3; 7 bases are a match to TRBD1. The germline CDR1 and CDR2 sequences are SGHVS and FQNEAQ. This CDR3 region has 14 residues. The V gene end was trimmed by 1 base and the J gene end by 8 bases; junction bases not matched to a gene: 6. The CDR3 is CASSLEGAAGTQYF. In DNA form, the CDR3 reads TGTGCCAGCAGCTTAGAGGGGGCTGCGGGTACGCAGTATTTT.

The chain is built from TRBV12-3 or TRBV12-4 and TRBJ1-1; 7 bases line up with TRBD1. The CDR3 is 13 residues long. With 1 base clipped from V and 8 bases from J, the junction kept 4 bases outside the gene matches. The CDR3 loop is CASSLGAGGEAFF. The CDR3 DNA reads TGTGCCAGCAGTTTAGGGGCAGGGGGAGAAGCTTTCTTT.

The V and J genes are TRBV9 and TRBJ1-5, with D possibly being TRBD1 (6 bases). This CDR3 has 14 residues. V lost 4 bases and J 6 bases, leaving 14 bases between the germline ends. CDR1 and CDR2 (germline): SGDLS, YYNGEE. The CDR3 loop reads CASSLRDIAQPQHF. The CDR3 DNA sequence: TGTGCCAGCAGCCTCCGGGACATTGCTCAGCCCCAGCATTTT.

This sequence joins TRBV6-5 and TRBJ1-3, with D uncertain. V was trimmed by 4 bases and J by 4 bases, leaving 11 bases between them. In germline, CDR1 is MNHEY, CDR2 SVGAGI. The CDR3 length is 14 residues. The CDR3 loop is CASSWSTAGNTIYF. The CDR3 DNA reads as TGTGCCAGCAGTTGGTCCACAGCCGGAAACACCATATATTTT.

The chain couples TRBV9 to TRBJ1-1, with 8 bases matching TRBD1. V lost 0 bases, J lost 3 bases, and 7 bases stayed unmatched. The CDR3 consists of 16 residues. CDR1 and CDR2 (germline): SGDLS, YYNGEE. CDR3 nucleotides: TGTGCCAGCAGCGTAGCCCCGACAGGGGTTCACACTGAAGCTTTCTTT. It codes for CASSVAPTGVHTEAFF.

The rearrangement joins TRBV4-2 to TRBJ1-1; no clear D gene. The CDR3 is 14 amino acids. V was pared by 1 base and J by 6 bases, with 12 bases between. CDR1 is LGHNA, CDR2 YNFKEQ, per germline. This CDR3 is CASSQGEVSAEAFF. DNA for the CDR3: TGTGCCAGCAGCCAAGGCGAAGTCAGCGCTGAAGCTTTCTTT.

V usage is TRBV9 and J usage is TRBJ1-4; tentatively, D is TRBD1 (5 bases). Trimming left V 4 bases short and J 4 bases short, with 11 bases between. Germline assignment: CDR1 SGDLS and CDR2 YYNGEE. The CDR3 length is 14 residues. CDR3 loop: CASSRQSSNEKLFF. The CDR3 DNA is TGTGCCAGCAGCCGACAGAGTAGTAATGAAAAACTGTTTTTT.

The CDR3 protein is CASRGGVEQFF. The CDR3 DNA follows: TGCGCCAGCAGGGGAGGGGTGGAGCAGTTCTTC. The rearrangement links TRBV10-1 to TRBJ2-1; 7 nucleotides match TRBD2. The germline gives CDR1 WNHNN, CDR2 SYGVQD (reference sequence). The V and J ends lost 6 bases and 10 bases, in that order; junction bases with no gene match: 3. The length of the CDR3 is 11 residues.

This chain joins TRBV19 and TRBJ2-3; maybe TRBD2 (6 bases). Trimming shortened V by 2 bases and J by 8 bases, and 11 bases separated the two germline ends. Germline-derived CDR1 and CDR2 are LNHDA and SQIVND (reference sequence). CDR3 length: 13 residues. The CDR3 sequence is CASSINVGGTQYF. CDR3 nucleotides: TGTGCCAGTAGTATAAACGTGGGGGGTACGCAGTATTTT.

CDR3 sequence: CATSRGTGGTNEKLFF. CDR3 DNA sequence: TGTGCCACCAGCAGGGGGACAGGGGGAACTAATGAAAAACTGTTTTTT. V and J are TRBV15 and TRBJ1-4, with TRBD1 identical over 11 bases. Trimming cost V 3 bases and J 1 base; bases outside gene matches: 1. This CDR3 is 16 amino acids long. CDR1 LNHNV and CDR2 YYDKDF come from the germline V gene (reference sequence).

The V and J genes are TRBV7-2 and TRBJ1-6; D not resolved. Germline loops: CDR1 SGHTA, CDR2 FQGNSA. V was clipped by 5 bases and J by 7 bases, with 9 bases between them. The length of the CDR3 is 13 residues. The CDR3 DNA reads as TGTGCCAGCAGCGGGCAGGCAAATTCACCCCTCCACTTT. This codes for CASSGQANSPLHF.

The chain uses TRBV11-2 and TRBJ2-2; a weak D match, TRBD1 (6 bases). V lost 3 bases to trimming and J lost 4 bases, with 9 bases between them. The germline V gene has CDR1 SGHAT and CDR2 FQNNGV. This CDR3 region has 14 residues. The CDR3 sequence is CASSFDRSTGELFF. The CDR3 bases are TGTGCCAGCAGCTTCGACAGGTCCACCGGGGAGCTGTTTTTT.

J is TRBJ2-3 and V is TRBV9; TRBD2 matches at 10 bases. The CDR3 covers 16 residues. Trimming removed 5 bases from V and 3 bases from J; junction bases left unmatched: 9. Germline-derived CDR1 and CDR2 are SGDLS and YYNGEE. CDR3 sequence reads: CASRPLAGVGTDTQYF. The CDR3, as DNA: TGTGCCAGCAGACCGCTAGCGGGAGTTGGGACAGATACGCAGTATTTT.

CDR3 sequence (DNA): TGCGCCAGCGGCCCCACAGGGACTGGCTACACCTTC. Amino acids: CASGPTGTGYTF. This chain uses TRBV5-1 with TRBJ1-2, with a weak D call TRBD1 (6 bases). V gave up 7 bases and J gave up 7 bases, with 14 bases separating them. The CDR3 covers 12 residues. Germline CDR1 reads SGHRS; CDR2 reads YFSETQ.

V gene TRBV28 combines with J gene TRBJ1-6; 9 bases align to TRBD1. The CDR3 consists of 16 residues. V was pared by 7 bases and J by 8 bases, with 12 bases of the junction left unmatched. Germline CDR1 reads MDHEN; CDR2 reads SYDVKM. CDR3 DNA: TGTGCCAGCATCCCGGGGGGGGGACAGGGTTATTCACCCCTCCACTTT. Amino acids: CASIPGGGQGYSPLHF.

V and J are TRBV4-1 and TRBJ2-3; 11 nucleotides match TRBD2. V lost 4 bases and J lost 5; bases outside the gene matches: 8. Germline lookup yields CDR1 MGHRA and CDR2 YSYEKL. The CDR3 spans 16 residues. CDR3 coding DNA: TGCGCCAGCAGCCCACCCCTAGCGGGAGGAGTAGATACGCAGTATTTT. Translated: CASSPPLAGGVDTQYF.

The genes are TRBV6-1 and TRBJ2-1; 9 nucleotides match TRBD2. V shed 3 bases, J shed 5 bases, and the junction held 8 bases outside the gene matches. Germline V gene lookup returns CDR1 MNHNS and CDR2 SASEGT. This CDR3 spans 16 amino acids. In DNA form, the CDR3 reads TGTGCCAGCAGTGATATTCAGAGCGGGGGGAACAATGAGCAGTTCTTC. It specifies CASSDIQSGGNNEQFF.

CDR3 nucleotide sequence: TGTGCCAGCGTCTCCGAGACAGGGCGTGTGGCACCCCTCCACTTT. Its protein is CASVSETGRVAPLHF. The chain combines TRBV6-6 with TRBJ1-6, with 7 bases matching TRBD1. This CDR3 spans 15 amino acids. V was pared by 8 bases and J by 11 bases, with 15 bases of the junction left unmatched. Germline assignment: CDR1 MNHNY and CDR2 SVGAGI (reference sequence).

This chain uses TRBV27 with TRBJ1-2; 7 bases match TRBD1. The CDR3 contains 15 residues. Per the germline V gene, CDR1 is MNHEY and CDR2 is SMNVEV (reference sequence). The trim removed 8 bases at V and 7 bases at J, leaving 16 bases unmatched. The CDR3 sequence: CASGTEGARISGYTF. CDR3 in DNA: TGTGCCAGCGGAACCGAGGGGGCAAGGATTAGTGGCTACACCTTC.

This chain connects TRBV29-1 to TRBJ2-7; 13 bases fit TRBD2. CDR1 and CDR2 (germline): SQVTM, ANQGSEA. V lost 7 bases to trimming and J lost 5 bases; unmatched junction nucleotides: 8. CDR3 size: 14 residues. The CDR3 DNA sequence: TGCAGCGCTGAGACTAGCGGGAGGTCGCACGAGCAGTACTTC. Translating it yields CSAETSGRSHEQYF.